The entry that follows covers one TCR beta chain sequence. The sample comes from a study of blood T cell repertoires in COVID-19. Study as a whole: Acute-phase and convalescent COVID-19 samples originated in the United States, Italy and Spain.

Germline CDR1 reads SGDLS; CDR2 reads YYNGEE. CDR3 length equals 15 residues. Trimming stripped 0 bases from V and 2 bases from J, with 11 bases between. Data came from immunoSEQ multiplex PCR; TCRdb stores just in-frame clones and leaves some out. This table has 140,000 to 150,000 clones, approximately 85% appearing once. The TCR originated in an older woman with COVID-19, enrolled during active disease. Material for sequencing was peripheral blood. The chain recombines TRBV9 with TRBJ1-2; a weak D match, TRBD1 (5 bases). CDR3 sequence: CASSVGTGWNYGYTF. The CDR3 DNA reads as TGTGCCAGCAGCGTAGGAACAGGTTGGAACTATGGCTACACCTTC.